One sample yielded the 25 T cell receptor beta chains listed below, sequenced in a study of T cells in Graves' hyperthyroidism and ophthalmopathy. RNA transcripts yielded amplified TCR beta CDR3 regions. The TCR CDR3 was amplified in a first-round RT-PCR using the HTBI primer set. TCRdb re-called the multiplex PCR reads through MiXCR, storing one row per CDR3 protein. Here the sample spans 250,000 to 300,000 distinct CDR3 sequences, about 14% being singletons. Sequenced: blood. The receptors were gathered from a woman aged 40 to 50 with Graves' hyperthyroidism that later progressed to Graves' ophthalmopathy.

This clonotype was seen repeatedly, ten times or more. This chain joins TRBV27 and TRBJ2-3, with TRBD1 matching 8 bases. Per the germline V gene, CDR1 is MNHEY and CDR2 is SMNVEV (reference sequence). CDR3 length equals 15 residues. The V and J ends lost 7 bases and 1 base, in that order; junction bases with no gene match: 7. Here the CDR3 DNA reads TGTGCCAGCAAAAAACCGGGACAGGGCACAGATACGCAGTATTTT. This gives the protein CASKKPGQGTDTQYF.

The chain joins TRBV5-5 to TRBJ2-3; 10 positions agree with TRBD2. Germline assignment: CDR1 SGHKS and CDR2 YYEKEE (reference sequence). This CDR3 has 16 amino acids. V trimming: 0 bases; J trimming: 7 bases; junction bases outside the gene matches: 8. The CDR3 nucleotides read TGTGCCAGCAGCTTGGTTCTAGCGGGAGTGTCCTATACGCAGTATTTT. This sequence encodes CASSLVLAGVSYTQYF.

The chain uses TRBV27 and TRBJ2-1; D perhaps matches TRBD1 (6 bases). The CDR3 runs 13 residues. Trimming took off 5 bases at V and 6 bases at J, with 11 bases between the two ends. CDR1 and CDR2 (germline): MNHEY, SMNVEV (reference sequence). This CDR3 reads CASSGPGANEQFF. The CDR3 DNA sequence: TGTGCCAGCAGTGGTCCAGGGGCCAATGAGCAGTTCTTC.

This clonotype was counted at least ten times. The gene calls are TRBV3-1 and TRBJ2-6; TRBD1 is a possible D gene (5 bases). Per germline, CDR1 LGHDT and CDR2 YNNKEL (reference sequence). Deletions cut 2 bases from V and 2 bases from J, with 7 bases between. The CDR3 covers 15 residues. The CDR3 is CASSQPGTGANVLTF. CDR3 sequence (DNA): TGTGCCAGCAGCCAACCAGGGACTGGGGCCAACGTCCTGACTTTC.

This clonotype has a count of ten or more. CDR3: CASSERYQETQYF. CDR3 sequence (DNA): TGTGCCAGCAGTGAAAGGTACCAAGAGACCCAGTACTTC. The chain employs TRBV2 and TRBJ2-5; D call uncertain. Germline values: CDR1 SNHLY, CDR2 FYNNEI. The CDR3 runs to 13 residues. The V and J ends lost 2 bases and 0 bases respectively, with 4 bases between them.

The chain joins TRBV6-6 to TRBJ1-3; D is unclear. The CDR3 covers 14 residues. Germline loops: CDR1 MNHNY, CDR2 SVGAGI (reference sequence). V was pared by 2 bases and J by 0 bases, with 5 bases between. This CDR3 reads CASSYTSSGNTIYF. The CDR3 DNA reads as TGTGCCAGCAGTTACACGAGCTCTGGAAACACCATATATTTT.

The chain is built from TRBV4-1 and TRBJ2-5, with a tentative D call TRBD2 (5 bases). V lost 2 bases and J 7 bases, leaving 11 bases between the germline ends. The CDR3 runs to 13 residues. Germline V gene data show CDR1 as MGHRA and CDR2 as YSYEKL. As DNA, the CDR3 is TGCGCCAGCAGCCAACAAAGCCGGGGGACCCAGTACTTC. It specifies CASSQQSRGTQYF.

The chain carries TRBV20-1 and TRBJ1-2; maybe TRBD1 (6 bases). The length of the CDR3 is 14 residues. Germline V lookup: CDR1 DFQATT, CDR2 SNEGSKA (reference sequence). The germline V and J ends were trimmed by 3 bases and 5 bases, with 16 bases remaining between them. Written as DNA, the CDR3 is TGCAGTGCTAGTTCCGGACAGCTTCTATATGGCTACACCTTC. Translated, it gives CSASSGQLLYGYTF.

About this clonotype itself: This may stem from a read error, because a much larger clone lies one nucleotide away. J is TRBJ2-1 and V is TRBV15; unclear D gene. Germline assignment: CDR1 LNHNV and CDR2 YYDKDF (reference sequence). There are 17 residues in the CDR3. CDR3 sequence: CAARTSKWTSDGNEQFF. The CDR3, as DNA: TGTGCCGCCAGGACGAGTAAATGGACCTCGGACGGCAATGAGCAGTTCTTC.

This clonotype was seen at least ten times. V gene TRBV18 combines with J gene TRBJ2-3; TRBD2 matches at 13 bases. Per germline, CDR1 KGHSH and CDR2 LQKENI. This CDR3 is built from 19 residues. After removal of 4 bases from V and 0 bases from J, the junction contained 10 bases not matched to a gene. The chain's CDR3 is CASSLTPGLAGTSTDTQYF. CDR3 nucleotides: TGTGCCAGCTCACTCACGCCGGGACTAGCGGGGACTAGCACAGATACGCAGTATTTT.

This clonotype was detected ten times or more. V and J are TRBV20-1 and TRBJ2-1, with 13 positions matching TRBD2. The CDR3 spans 15 residues. The germline gives CDR1 DFQATT, CDR2 SNEGSKA (reference sequence). Trimming at V came to 6 bases and at J to 3 bases, leaving 5 bases not matched to a gene. The CDR3 nucleotides read TGCAGTGCAGGACTAGCGGGAGTTGACTACAATGAGCAGTTCTTC. It encodes CSAGLAGVDYNEQFF.

The chain links TRBV2 to TRBJ2-5; D is uncertain. CDR3 length equals 15 residues. Germline V gene data show CDR1 as SNHLY and CDR2 as FYNNEI. The V gene lost 4 bases and the J gene lost 5 bases, with 17 bases spanning the gap. CDR3 nucleotide sequence: TGTGCCAGCAGTGGGTCGGAGTTCCCTCAGGAGACCCAGTACTTC. The encoded protein is CASSGSEFPQETQYF.

This clonotype was recorded at least ten times. The chain recombines TRBV2 with TRBJ2-1; D may be TRBD1 (5 bases). Germline values: CDR1 SNHLY, CDR2 FYNNEI. The CDR3 sequence is 13 residues long. The V gene lost 6 bases and the J gene lost 8 bases, with 14 bases spanning the gap. The CDR3 region is CASRVPQGYEQFF. CDR3 nucleotide sequence: TGTGCCAGCAGGGTACCCCAGGGCTATGAGCAGTTCTTC.

This clonotype was counted ten times or more. V is TRBV29-1 and J is TRBJ2-7; either TRBD1 or TRBD2 may fit D (5 bases each). Trimming removed 5 bases at V and 0 bases at J, with 8 bases between. Germline lookup yields CDR1 SQVTM and CDR2 ANQGSEA. There are 12 residues in the CDR3. CDR3 sequence: CSVWDLSYEQYF. The CDR3 region has the DNA TGCAGCGTTTGGGACCTCTCCTACGAGCAGTACTTC.

At least ten counts were recorded for this clonotype. The rearrangement links TRBV19 to TRBJ1-2; no definite D call. Per the germline V gene, CDR1 is LNHDA and CDR2 is SQIVND (reference sequence). Trimming removed 6 bases at V and 3 bases at J, with 11 bases between. The CDR3 totals 13 residues. Here the CDR3 reads CASRKTGYYGYTF. CDR3 bases: TGTGCCAGTAGAAAGACCGGATACTATGGCTACACCTTC.

Ten or more counts support this clonotype. The chain combines TRBV7-8 with TRBJ1-6; D is perhaps TRBD1 (6 bases). Per the germline V gene, CDR1 is SGHVS and CDR2 is FQNEAQ. V lost 1 base and J 9 bases, leaving 16 bases between the germline ends. This CDR3 is 16 amino acids long. For the CDR3, the DNA is TGTGCCAGCAGCTTAGGTCAACAGGGTCTCCTTTCACCCCTCCACTTT. Translated: CASSLGQQGLLSPLHF.

The chain carries TRBV4-1 and TRBJ2-5; 8 bases align to TRBD2. CDR3 length: 13 amino acids. Germline V gene data show CDR1 as MGHRA and CDR2 as YSYEKL. V lost 6 bases, J lost 5 bases, and 5 bases stayed unmatched. The CDR3 reads CASRGLVGETQYF. Here the CDR3 DNA reads TGCGCCAGCAGGGGACTAGTGGGGGAGACCCAGTACTTC.

The chain recombines TRBV5-1 with TRBJ2-1, with 10 bases matching TRBD2. Germline assignment: CDR1 SGHRS and CDR2 YFSETQ. The CDR3 consists of 16 residues. Trimming took 4 bases from V and 3 from J; bases not matched to a gene: 7. This CDR3 is CASSMLAGGFYNEQFF. The CDR3 nucleotides read TGCGCCAGCAGCATGTTAGCGGGAGGTTTCTACAATGAGCAGTTCTTC.

This clonotype has ten or more counts. The J gene is TRBJ2-3, the V gene TRBV3-1; 9 bases are shared with TRBD1. The CDR3 runs 15 residues. Germline assignment: CDR1 LGHDT and CDR2 YNNKEL (reference sequence). After removal of 5 bases from V and 0 bases from J, the junction contained 3 bases not matched to a gene. The CDR3 nucleotides are TGTGCCAGCAGCTCCGGGACAGGGAGCACAGATACGCAGTATTTT. Protein sequence: CASSSGTGSTDTQYF.

This clonotype appeared many times. The genes are TRBV13 and TRBJ2-3; 10 nucleotides line up with TRBD2. Germline loops: CDR1 PRHDT, CDR2 FYEKMQ (reference sequence). The CDR3 is 17 amino acids. Trimming cost V 2 bases and J 1 base; bases outside gene matches: 6. The CDR3 DNA sequence: TGTGCCAGCAGCTTACAGCGGGAGGGGTGGGGCACAGATACGCAGTATTTT. It encodes CASSLQREGWGTDTQYF.

This clonotype has at least ten counts. The CDR3 sequence: CASSPGQRLYEQYF. The DNA of the CDR3 is TGTGCCAGCAGCCCGGGGCAGAGACTCTACGAGCAGTACTTC. J is TRBJ2-7 and V is TRBV7-8; D assignment may be TRBD1 or TRBD2 (5 bases each). CDR3 size: 14 residues. Trimming left V 5 bases short and J 3 bases short, with 14 bases between. Germline V lookup: CDR1 SGHVS, CDR2 FQNEAQ.

This clonotype showed up many times. This chain uses TRBV27 with TRBJ2-7; the D gene could be TRBD1 or TRBD2 (5 bases each). V was pared by 4 bases and J by 2 bases, with 15 bases between. From germline, CDR1 is MNHEY and CDR2 SMNVEV (reference sequence). The CDR3 covers 15 residues. The CDR3 DNA sequence: TGTGCCAGCAGTTCCCCCGGGACCGCAACCTACGAGCAGTACTTC. It is translated as CASSSPGTATYEQYF.

About this clonotype itself: A much larger clonotype is one base distant, so this may be a read error. J is TRBJ1-1 and V is TRBV19; weak D call: TRBD1 (6 bases). Germline assignment: CDR1 LNHDA and CDR2 SQIVND (reference sequence). CDR3 length: 13 amino acids. The CDR3 reads CASSSTGNSEAFF. Here the CDR3 DNA reads TGTGCCAGTAGTTCCACAGGGAACTCTGAAGCTTTCTTT.

The rearrangement links TRBV6-9 to TRBJ2-5; 7 nucleotides agree with TRBD2. Germline values: CDR1 MNHGY, CDR2 SVAAGI. The length of the CDR3 is 18 residues. The junction had 18 bases not matched to a gene; V was cut back by 3 bases and J by 5 bases. The CDR3 DNA is TGTGCCAGCAGTTACTACGGAGGGACCGGGACTACCGAGGAGACCCAGTACTTC. Amino acids: CASSYYGGTGTTEETQYF.

The sample holds many counts of this clonotype. The rearrangement links TRBV27 to TRBJ2-2, with 10 bases aligning to TRBD2. J lost 7 bases, V lost 6 bases, and 11 bases had no gene match. The CDR3 has 16 amino acids. Germline V gene data show CDR1 as MNHEY and CDR2 as SMNVEV (reference sequence). The CDR3 DNA is TGTGCCAGCAGACAGCCAGCGGGGGGGCGGAACGGGGAGCTGTTTTTT. It yields the protein CASRQPAGGRNGELFF.